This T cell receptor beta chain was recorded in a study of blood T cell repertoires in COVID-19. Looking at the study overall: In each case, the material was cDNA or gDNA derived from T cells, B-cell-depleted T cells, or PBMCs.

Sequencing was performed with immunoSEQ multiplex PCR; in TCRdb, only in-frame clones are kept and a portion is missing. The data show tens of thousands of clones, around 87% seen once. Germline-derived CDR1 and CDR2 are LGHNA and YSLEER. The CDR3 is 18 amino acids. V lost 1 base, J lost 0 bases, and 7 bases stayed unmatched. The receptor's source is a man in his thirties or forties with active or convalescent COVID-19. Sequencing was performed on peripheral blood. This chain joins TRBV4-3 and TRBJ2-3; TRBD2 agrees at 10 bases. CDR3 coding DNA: TGCGCCAGCAGCCAAGTCTGGCTAGCGGGAGATAGCACAGATACGCAGTATTTT. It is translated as CASSQVWLAGDSTDTQYF.